The following is a T cell receptor beta chain sequence with its context. TCRdb keeps only in-frame clones here, not all; method: immunoSEQ multiplex PCR. The table records 100,000 or so clones, roughly 90% of them present only once. This sample is part of a study of glioma-infiltrating T cells after dendritic cell vaccination. The time point denotes: after dendritic cell vaccination, including at tumor progression/relapse. PBMC were collected before vaccination, two weeks after the third vaccination, and at progression. V was pared by 6 bases and J by 5 bases, with 14 bases of the junction left unmatched. CDR3 size: 16 residues. The germline CDR1 and CDR2 sequences are MNHEY and SMNVEV (reference sequence).

This sequence was found in a human donor with glioblastoma. The sample in question was blood, obtained after dendritic cell vaccination. The chain joins TRBV27 to TRBJ2-5, with 8 bases matching TRBD1. This chain's CDR3 is CASRASGTGTLETQYF. The CDR3 bases are TGTGCCAGCAGGGCTTCCGGGACAGGAACCTTGGAGACCCAGTACTTC.